Below are 29 T cell receptor beta chains sequenced from a single sample in a study of T cells after yellow fever vaccination. MiXCR, applied by TCRdb to the 5' RACE reads, yields one record per CDR3 protein. This sample has around 530,000 distinct CDR3 sequences, with about a sixth found just once. The source material was PBMCs, sampled around 5 days after the first yellow fever vaccination. These TCRs come from a young man who received the YFV17D yellow fever vaccine.

Only a few counts were recorded for this clonotype. V gene TRBV5-1 combines with J gene TRBJ2-4; no clear D. This CDR3 region has 12 residues. Germline V gives CDR1 SGHRS, CDR2 YFSETQ. Trimming removed 4 bases from V and 5 bases from J, with 7 bases in between. CDR3 DNA sequence: TGCGCCAGCAGCGTTGATGAAAACATTCAGTACTTC. Its translation is CASSVDENIQYF.

In its sample, this clonotype was seen a few times. V is TRBV7-9 and J is TRBJ2-7, with TRBD2 as a possible D gene (5 bases). The germline gives CDR1 SEHNR, CDR2 FQNEAQ (reference sequence). The V end lost 3 bases, the J end lost 0 bases, and 9 bases lay between the germline ends. The CDR3 spans 14 residues. Here the CDR3 DNA reads TGTGCCAGCAGCTTGACTACCGTCTCCTACGAGCAGTACTTC. It is translated as CASSLTTVSYEQYF.

This clonotype was counted ten times or more. This chain joins TRBV5-1 and TRBJ2-1, with D hard to call. This CDR3 has 14 residues. V was pared by 0 bases and J by 9 bases, with 13 bases between. Germline loops: CDR1 SGHRS, CDR2 YFSETQ. CDR3 sequence (DNA): TGCGCCAGCAGCTTGGAGCAGGCTTTGCTTGAGCAGTTCTTC. Protein sequence: CASSLEQALLEQFF.

The rearrangement joins TRBV4-1 to TRBJ1-5, with 10 bases matching TRBD1. The J segment lost 6 bases and the V segment lost 4 bases, leaving 6 bases of the junction unmatched. The CDR3 totals 15 residues. CDR1 and CDR2 (germline): MGHRA, YSYEKL. In nucleotides, the CDR3 is TGCGCCAGCAGCCCCAACGACAGGGGGCGTCAGCCCCAGCATTTT. It yields the protein CASSPNDRGRQPQHF.

This clonotype has just a few counts. This chain connects TRBV5-4 to TRBJ2-7, with 8 bases that match TRBD2. Germline V gene lookup returns CDR1 SGHNT and CDR2 YYREEE (reference sequence). Trimming cost V 10 bases and J 6 bases; bases outside gene matches: 9. This CDR3 has 12 residues. The CDR3 nucleotides are TGTGCCCTCAGTCTGGGGACTAGCGAGCAGTACTTC. As protein: CALSLGTSEQYF.

This clonotype was counted between two and nine times. The chain employs TRBV15 and TRBJ2-1; TRBD1 matches at 10 bases. The V gene's germline CDR1 is LNHNV and CDR2 YYDKDF (reference sequence). The V and J ends lost 8 bases and 3 bases, in that order; junction bases with no gene match: 4. The CDR3 covers 14 residues. The CDR3, as DNA: TGTGCCACCGGACAGGGGGAAAGCTACAATGAGCAGTTCTTC. Translation gives CATGQGESYNEQFF.

The chain links TRBV5-1 to TRBJ2-3; possible D gene TRBD1, 5 bases. Germline V CDR1 and CDR2: SGHRS, YFSETQ. V was clipped by 1 base and J by 0 bases, with 12 bases between them. The CDR3 length is 16 residues. The CDR3, as DNA: TGCGCCAGCAGCTTGACAGGCCTTACAAGCACAGATACGCAGTATTTT. Translated: CASSLTGLTSTDTQYF.

This clonotype has just a few counts. The chain recombines TRBV12-3 or TRBV12-4 with TRBJ2-6, with 8 bases identical to TRBD1. The CDR3 spans 20 residues. After removal of 5 bases from V and 0 bases from J, the junction contained 15 bases not matched to a gene. DNA for the CDR3: TGTGCCAGCAGTCCCCCCAGGACAGGGTTGTTTCGCTCTGGGGCCAACGTCCTGACTTTC. It is translated as CASSPPRTGLFRSGANVLTF.

This clonotype was detected a few times. The rearrangement uses TRBV7-6 and TRBJ1-1; no definite D call. This CDR3 has 15 amino acids. CDR1 SGHVS and CDR2 FNYEAQ come from the germline V gene. Between the trimmed V and J ends, which lost 2 bases and 0 bases, there was a span of 10 bases. CDR3 sequence (DNA): TGTGCCAGCAGCTTACTTCCAGAGATGAACACTGAAGCTTTCTTT. This gives the protein CASSLLPEMNTEAFF. Complete variable domain (other parts from reference TRBV7-6 and TRBJ1-1): GAGVSQSPRYKVTKRGQDVALRCDPISGHVSLYWYRQALGQGPEFLTYFNYEAQQDKSGLPNDRFSAERPEGSISTLTIQRTEQRDSAMYRCASSLLPEMNTEAFFGQGTRLTVV.

V and J are TRBV29-1 and TRBJ1-3, with a weak D call TRBD1 (5 bases). Germline V gene sequence: CDR1 SQVTM, CDR2 ANQGSEA. V lost 4 bases, J lost 2 bases, and 12 bases lay in between. The CDR3 extends over 14 amino acids. The CDR3 loop is CSVVGESTGNTIYF. The CDR3 nucleotides read TGCAGCGTTGTGGGGGAGAGCACTGGAAACACCATATATTTT.

Ten or more counts support this clonotype. The chain is built from TRBV7-9 and TRBJ2-7; TRBD1 aligns across 9 bases. Germline trimming cut 1 base from V and 12 bases from J; bases unmatched to any gene: 7. The CDR3 totals 13 residues. Germline values: CDR1 SEHNR, CDR2 FQNEAQ (reference sequence). The CDR3 region is CASSLEGQGAVYV. The CDR3 coding sequence is TGTGCCAGCAGCTTAGAGGGACAGGGAGCCGTGTACGTC.

This clonotype was detected a few times. V is TRBV4-3 and J is TRBJ2-1; D gene unclear. The CDR3 totals 13 residues. The germline V gene has CDR1 LGHNA and CDR2 YSLEER. Trimming stripped 0 bases from V and 10 bases from J, with 10 bases between. CDR3 nucleotides: TGCGCCAGCAGCCAAGATCGAGATCGGGAGCAGTTCTTC. This translates into CASSQDRDREQFF.

This clonotype has a count of ten or more. This chain links TRBV7-3 with TRBJ2-7; the match to TRBD1 covers 8 bases. Germline CDR1 and CDR2: SGHTA and FQGTGA. This CDR3 region has 14 residues. Trimming cost V 5 bases and J 1 base; bases outside gene matches: 4. CDR3 in amino acids: CASSRGTGSYEQYF. CDR3 nucleotide sequence: TGTGCCAGCAGCCGCGGGACAGGTTCCTACGAGCAGTACTTC. Complete variable domain (other parts from reference TRBV7-3 and TRBJ2-7): GAGVSQTPSNKVTEKGKYVELRCDPISGHTALYWYRQSLGQGPEFLIYFQGTGAADDSGLPNDRFFAVRPEGSVSTLKIQRTERGDSAVYLCASSRGTGSYEQYFGPGTRLTVT.

The chain combines TRBV7-9 with TRBJ1-3, with D uncertain. The CDR3 runs 14 residues. Trimming took off 5 bases at V and 5 bases at J, with 13 bases between the two ends. CDR1 and CDR2 from the germline V gene are SEHNR and FQNEAQ (reference sequence). The CDR3 region is CASSREAVRNTIYF. In DNA, the CDR3 is TGTGCCAGCAGCCGCGAAGCTGTTAGAAACACCATATATTTT. Full variable domain (remainder filled in from reference TRBV7-9 and TRBJ1-3): DTGVSQNPRHKITKRGQNVTFRCDPISEHNRLYWYRQTLGQGPEFLTYFQNEAQLEKSRLLSDRFSAERPKGSFSTLEIQRTEQGDSAMYLCASSREAVRNTIYFGEGSWLTVV.

This chain connects TRBV5-8 to TRBJ1-5; 7 nucleotides align to TRBD1. CDR1 is SGHTS, CDR2 YDEGEE, per germline. V was pared by 4 bases and J by 0 bases, with 4 bases of the junction left unmatched. The CDR3 covers 15 residues. CDR3 sequence: CASSLWDSSNQPQHF. The CDR3 DNA follows: TGTGCCAGCAGCCTCTGGGACAGTAGCAATCAGCCCCAGCATTTT.

V usage is TRBV6-2 or TRBV6-3 and J usage is TRBJ2-1; D is perhaps TRBD1 (5 bases). V dropped 8 bases and J dropped 3 bases, with 8 bases sitting between them. This CDR3 is built from 12 residues. The germline V gene encodes CDR1 MNHEY and CDR2 SVGEGT. The CDR3: CASGANYNEQFF. CDR3 coding DNA: TGTGCCAGCGGGGCCAACTACAATGAGCAGTTCTTC.

The chain's CDR3 is CASSLSSYEQYV. Written as DNA, the CDR3 is TGTGCCAGCAGCTTGAGCTCCTACGAGCAGTACGTC. V and J are TRBV11-2 and TRBJ2-7, with no clear D. V lost 3 bases, J lost 0 bases, and 3 bases lay in between. Looked up from germline, CDR1 is SGHAT and CDR2 is FQNNGV. This CDR3 has 12 amino acids.

This clonotype was observed at least ten times. This chain uses TRBV7-3 with TRBJ2-3; D could derive from TRBD1 or TRBD2 (5 bases each). The germline CDR1 and CDR2 sequences are SGHTA and FQGTGA. The V gene lost 2 bases and the J gene lost 2 bases, with 8 bases spanning the gap. The CDR3 has 14 amino acids. CDR3 nucleotides: TGTGCCAGCAGCTTAGGGGACGACACAGATACGCAGTATTTT. Translated, it gives CASSLGDDTDTQYF.

The chain has TRBV7-9 and TRBJ1-5; unclear D gene. V gave up 5 bases and J gave up 2 bases, with 16 bases separating them. CDR3 length: 16 residues. Germline CDR1 is SEHNR and CDR2 is FQNEAQ (reference sequence). The CDR3 here is CASSPNKGSRNQPQHF. The CDR3 nucleotides are TGTGCCAGCAGCCCCAACAAGGGATCGCGCAATCAGCCCCAGCATTTT.

The chain employs TRBV27 and TRBJ1-2; 9 positions match TRBD1. With V trimmed by 5 bases and J by 4 bases, 11 bases remained unmatched. CDR1 is MNHEY and CDR2 is SMNVEV in the germline V gene (reference sequence). CDR3 length: 16 amino acids. This CDR3 reads CASSARGGQGTYGYTF. CDR3 DNA sequence: TGTGCCAGCAGTGCCCGTGGGGGACAGGGAACCTATGGCTACACCTTC.

This clonotype turned up a few times. The chain links TRBV4-1 to TRBJ1-3; 9 bases map to TRBD1. The CDR3 runs to 17 residues. Germline CDR1 reads MGHRA; CDR2 reads YSYEKL. The J segment lost 6 bases and the V segment lost 3 bases, leaving 12 bases of the junction unmatched. In nucleotides, the CDR3 is TGCGCCAGCAGCCAGCCCACAGGGGGCTTTTTGAAAAACACCATATATTTT. This translates into CASSQPTGGFLKNTIYF.

J is TRBJ2-5 and V is TRBV5-6, with a possible D match to TRBD1 (6 bases). Germline CDR1 SGHDT, CDR2 YYEEEE. V gave up 0 bases and J gave up 9 bases, with 12 bases separating them. There are 13 residues in the CDR3. CDR3 sequence (DNA): TGTGCCAGCAGCTTGGGACAGGCGAAAGCCCAGTACTTC. The encoded protein is CASSLGQAKAQYF.

There are a few counts of this clonotype. For the CDR3, the DNA is TGTGCCAGCAGCCACCACGGTGAGGGGGCTGGGGCCAACGTCCTGACTTTC. Amino acid sequence: CASSHHGEGAGANVLTF. The chain has TRBV14 and TRBJ2-6; TRBD1 might be the D (6 bases). CDR3 size: 17 residues. V was pared by 3 bases and J by 2 bases, with 14 bases between. Germline CDR1 reads SGHDN; CDR2 reads FVKESK.

This sequence joins TRBV5-6 and TRBJ2-7; a weak D match, TRBD1 (6 bases). Germline values: CDR1 SGHDT, CDR2 YYEEEE. This CDR3 has 15 residues. Trimming stripped 4 bases from V and 3 bases from J, with 17 bases between. CDR3 coding DNA: TGTGCCAGCAGCCCCCTCTGGACAGTCGTCTACGAGCAGTACTTC. As protein: CASSPLWTVVYEQYF.

This clonotype was observed a few times. The V call is TRBV1, the J call TRBJ1-2; no check of the table's D call, TRBD1, against the DNA was made. TRBV1 is an annotated pseudogene. CDR3 size: 12 residues. The CDR3 nucleotides are TGCACCAGCAGCCAACTTCGGACATACTCGACCTTC. Translated, it gives CTSSQLRTYSTF.

V gene TRBV6-2 or TRBV6-3 combines with J gene TRBJ2-5, with D possibly being TRBD1 or TRBD2 (5 bases each). The CDR3 spans 16 residues. V shed 3 bases and J shed 5 bases, with 19 bases lying between them. The germline CDR1 and CDR2 sequences are MNHEY and SVGEGT. The CDR3 protein is CASSYGGASVGETQYF. In DNA form, the CDR3 reads TGTGCCAGCAGTTATGGGGGAGCTTCGGTTGGGGAGACCCAGTACTTC.

The chain links TRBV6-5 to TRBJ1-6; D is possibly TRBD1 (6 bases). Per the germline V gene, CDR1 is MNHEY and CDR2 is SVGAGI. The CDR3 contains 14 residues. The ends were cut back, 2 bases at V and 5 bases at J, with 7 bases in the middle. The CDR3 loop reads CASSYTGNNSPLHF. Written as DNA, the CDR3 is TGTGCCAGCAGTTACACAGGGAATAATTCACCCCTCCACTTT.

This clonotype was seen only a few times. The V gene is TRBV18, the J gene TRBJ2-7; TRBD1 agrees at 9 bases. This CDR3 is built from 14 residues. The ends lost 5 bases at V and 6 bases at J; junction bases unmatched: 8. Germline V CDR1 and CDR2: KGHSH, LQKENI. For the CDR3, the DNA is TGTGCCAGCTCAATCAGGACAGGGGAAGGCGAGCAGTACGTC. Translation: CASSIRTGEGEQYV.

The chain couples TRBV20-1 to TRBJ2-1, with D uncertain. This CDR3 comprises 12 residues. CDR1 is DFQATT and CDR2 is SNEGSKA in the germline V gene (reference sequence). The DNA for the CDR3 is TGCAGCCTAAGGCCCACCTACAATGAGCAGTTCTTC. This translates into CSLRPTYNEQFF.